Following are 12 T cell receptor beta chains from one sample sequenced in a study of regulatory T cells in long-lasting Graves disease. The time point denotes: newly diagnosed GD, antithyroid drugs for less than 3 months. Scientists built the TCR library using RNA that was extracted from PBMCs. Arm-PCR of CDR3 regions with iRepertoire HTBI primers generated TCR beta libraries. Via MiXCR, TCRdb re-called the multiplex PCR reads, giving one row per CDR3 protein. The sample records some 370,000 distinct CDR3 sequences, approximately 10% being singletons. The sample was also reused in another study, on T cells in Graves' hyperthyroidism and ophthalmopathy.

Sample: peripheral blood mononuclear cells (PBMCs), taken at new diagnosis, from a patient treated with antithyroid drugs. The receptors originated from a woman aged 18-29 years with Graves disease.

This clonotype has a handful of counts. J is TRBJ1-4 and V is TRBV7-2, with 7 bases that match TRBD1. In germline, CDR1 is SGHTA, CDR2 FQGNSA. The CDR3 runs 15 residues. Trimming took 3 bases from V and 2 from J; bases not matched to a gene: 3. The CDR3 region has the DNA TGTGCCAGCAGCTTCGACAGGGCTACTAATGAAAAACTGTTTTTT. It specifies CASSFDRATNEKLFF.

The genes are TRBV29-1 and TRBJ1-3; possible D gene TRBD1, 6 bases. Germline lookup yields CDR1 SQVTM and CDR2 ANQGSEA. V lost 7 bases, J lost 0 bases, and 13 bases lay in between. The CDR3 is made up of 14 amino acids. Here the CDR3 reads CSAQDSFSGNTIYF. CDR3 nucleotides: TGCAGCGCCCAGGACAGTTTCTCTGGAAACACCATATATTTT.

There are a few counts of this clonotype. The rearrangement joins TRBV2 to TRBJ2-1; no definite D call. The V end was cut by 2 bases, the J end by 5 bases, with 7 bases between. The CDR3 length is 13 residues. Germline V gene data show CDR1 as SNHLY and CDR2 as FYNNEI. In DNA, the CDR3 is TGTGCCAGCAGTGAAATGAGACACAATGAGCAGTTCTTC. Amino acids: CASSEMRHNEQFF.

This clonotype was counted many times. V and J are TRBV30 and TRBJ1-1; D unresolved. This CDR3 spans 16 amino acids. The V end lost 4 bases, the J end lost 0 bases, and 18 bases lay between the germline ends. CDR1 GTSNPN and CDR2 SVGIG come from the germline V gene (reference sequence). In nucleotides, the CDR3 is TGTGCCTGGAACCGTGCCCCCTCCGAACTGAACACTGAAGCTTTCTTT. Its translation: CAWNRAPSELNTEAFF.

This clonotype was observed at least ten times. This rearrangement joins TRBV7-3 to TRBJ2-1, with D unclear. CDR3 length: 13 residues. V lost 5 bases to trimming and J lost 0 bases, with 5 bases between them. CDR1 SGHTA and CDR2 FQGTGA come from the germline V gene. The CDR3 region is CASSPSSYNEQFF. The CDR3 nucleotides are TGTGCCAGCAGCCCTAGCTCCTACAATGAGCAGTTCTTC.

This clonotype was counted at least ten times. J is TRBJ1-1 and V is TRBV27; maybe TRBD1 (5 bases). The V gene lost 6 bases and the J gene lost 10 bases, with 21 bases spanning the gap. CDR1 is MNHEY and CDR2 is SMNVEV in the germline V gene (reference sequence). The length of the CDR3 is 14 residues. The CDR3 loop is CASSPTLYGTGAFF. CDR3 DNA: TGTGCCAGCAGCCCAACCCTATACGGGACCGGAGCTTTCTTT.

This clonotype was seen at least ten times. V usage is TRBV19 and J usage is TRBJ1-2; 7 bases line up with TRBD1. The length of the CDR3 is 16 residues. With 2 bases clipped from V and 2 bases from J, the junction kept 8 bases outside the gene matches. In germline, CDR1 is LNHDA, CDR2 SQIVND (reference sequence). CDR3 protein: CASSIRTMDRNYGYTF. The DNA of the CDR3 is TGTGCCAGTAGTATACGGACCATGGACAGGAACTATGGCTACACCTTC.

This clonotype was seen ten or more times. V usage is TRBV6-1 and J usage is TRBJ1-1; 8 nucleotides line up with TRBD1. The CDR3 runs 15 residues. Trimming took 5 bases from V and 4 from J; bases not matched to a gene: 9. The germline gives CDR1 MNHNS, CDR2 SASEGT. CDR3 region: CASSQPTGVGTEAFF. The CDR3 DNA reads TGTGCCAGCAGTCAGCCGACAGGGGTGGGCACTGAAGCTTTCTTT.

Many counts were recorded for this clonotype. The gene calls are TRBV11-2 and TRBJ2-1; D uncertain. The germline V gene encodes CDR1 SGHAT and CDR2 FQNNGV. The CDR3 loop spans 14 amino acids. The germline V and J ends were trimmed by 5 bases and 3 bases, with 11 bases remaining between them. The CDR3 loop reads CASSPWARYNEQFF. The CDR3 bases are TGTGCCAGCAGCCCCTGGGCACGCTACAATGAGCAGTTCTTC. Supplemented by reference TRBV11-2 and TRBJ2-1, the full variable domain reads EAGVAQSPRYKIIEKRQSVAFWCNPISGHATLYWYQQILGQGPKLLIQFQNNGVVDDSQLPKDRFSAERLKGVDSTLKIQPAKLEDSAVYLCASSPWARYNEQFFGPGTRLTVL.

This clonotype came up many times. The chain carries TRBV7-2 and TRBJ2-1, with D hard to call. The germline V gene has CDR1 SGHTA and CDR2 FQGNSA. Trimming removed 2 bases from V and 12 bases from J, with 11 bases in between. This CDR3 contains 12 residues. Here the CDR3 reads CASSLTSSSQFF. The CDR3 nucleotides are TGTGCCAGCAGCTTAACAAGTTCATCGCAGTTCTTC.

Here the CDR3 reads CASTLLNTGELFF. The DNA for the CDR3 is TGTGCCAGCACCCTATTAAACACCGGGGAGCTGTTTTTT. The V and J genes are TRBV28 and TRBJ2-2, with no clear D. CDR1 and CDR2 (germline): MDHEN, SYDVKM. The CDR3 is 13 amino acids. Trimming pared 7 bases from V and 2 bases from J, leaving 8 bases between. Filled out from reference TRBV28 and TRBJ2-2, the complete variable domain reads DVKVTQSSRYLVKRTGEKVFLECVQDMDHENMFWYRQDPGLGLRLIYFSYDVKMKEKGDIPEGYSVSREKKERFSLILESASTNQTSMYLCASTLLNTGELFFGEGSRLTVL.

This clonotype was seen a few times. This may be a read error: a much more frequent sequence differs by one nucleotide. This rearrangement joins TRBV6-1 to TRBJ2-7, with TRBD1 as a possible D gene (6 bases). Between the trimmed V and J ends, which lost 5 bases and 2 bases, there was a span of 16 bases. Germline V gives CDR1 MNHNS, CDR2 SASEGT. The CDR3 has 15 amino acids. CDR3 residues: CASSQDSRQAYEQYF. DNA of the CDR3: TGTGCCAGCAGTCAGGACAGTCGGCAAGCCTACGAGCAGTACTTC.